The rows below give T cell receptor beta chains drawn from one sample of a study of Ad26.COV2.S vaccination and SARS-CoV-2 variants. Method: immunoSEQ multiplex PCR; TCRdb's copy keeps in-frame clones and lacks some. The table lists under 400,000 clones, around 86% of them singletons. The specimen was peripheral blood, collected in a trial of Ad26.COV2.S vaccine versus placebo. These receptor sequences come from a person aged 18-60 years who received the Ad26.COV2.S COVID-19 vaccine or a placebo. Each CDR3 is given with its conserved first and last residue. Expanded clones get a size class; other rows say once, few or many, or leave the size out.

V gene | clone size | CDR3 protein
TRBV27 | - | CASSQGTEAFF
TRBV5-1 | once | CASSWDGVYPDTQYF
TRBV9 | - | CASSVETGSYGYTF
TRBV7-2 | - | CASSPRTSGGGETQYF
TRBV19 | - | CASSFKGAESGFYEQYF
TRBV13 | - | CASSLGANYGYTF
TRBV3-1/TRBV3-2 | - | CASSQENSGANVLTF
TRBV6-2/TRBV6-3 | - | CASSNPPGGGELFF
TRBV4-2 | - | CASSVTALAKNIQYF
TRBV10-1 | - | CASTILRTSGETYLYNEQFF
TRBV5-6 | - | CASSLRPSYGYTF
TRBV27 | - | CASRMTGEDGYTF
TRBV5-1 | - | CASSFGGTGNTEAFF
TRBV7-9 | - | CASSPGTGGGTEAFF
TRBV6-6 | once | CASSLTGRQPQHF
TRBV29-1 | - | CSVGGQQQTIYEQYF
TRBV6-6 | - | CASSLLDREVWSPLHF
TRBV6-5 | - | CASSYSEAYEQYF
TRBV7-2 | - | CASSSPWTGGETQYF
TRBV6-2/TRBV6-3 | - | CASSYSGLAMSTDTQYF
TRBV5-1 | - | CASRGETQYF
TRBV3-1/TRBV3-2 | - | CASSPLSGQYNSPLHF
TRBV3-1/TRBV3-2 | - | CASSRQGWDGYTF
TRBV11-2 | - | CASSPRYSGVSSYNEQFF
TRBV14 | once | CASSQKTGGELFF
TRBV19 | many | CATQGGVEQYF
TRBV15 | - | CATSSRGSLTGELFF
TRBV14 | - | CASSQDPRNTEAFF
TRBV30 | - | CAWSVRYGTSMNTEAFF
TRBV7-8 | - | CASSLNTGRYGYTF
TRBV6-5 | - | CATSYRDRGNTEAFF
TRBV6-5 | - | CASSRQGSSGNTIYF
TRBV6-5 | - | CASRIAGPHNEQFF
TRBV3-1/TRBV3-2 | - | CASSQRAGNRETQYF
TRBV18 | - | CASSPTDQPQHF
TRBV6-5 | - | CASNYLEAFF
TRBV19 | - | CASSKRIYGYTF
TRBV5-5 | - | CASSAQGWMETQYF
TRBV20-1 | - | CSASMAGDPYEQYF
TRBV4-3 | - | CASSQVLSNQPQHF
TRBV27 | - | CASSLRLKGLLSEQFF
TRBV5-4 | - | CASGGRSGLNTGELFF